These 21 T cell receptor beta chains came from one sample sequenced in a study of blood T cell repertoires in COVID-19. Only in-frame clones appear in the TCRdb table, and some are missing; sequencing was by immunoSEQ multiplex PCR. This table has about 200,000 clones, over 75% appearing once. Material for sequencing was peripheral blood. These receptors originate from a woman aged 65 to 85 with COVID-19, enrolled during active disease.

The chain uses TRBV7-3 and TRBJ2-3; 7 positions agree with TRBD2. CDR3 length: 15 amino acids. The V gene end was trimmed by 3 bases and the J gene end by 5 bases; junction bases not matched to a gene: 8. Per the germline V gene, CDR1 is SGHTA and CDR2 is FQGTGA. The CDR3 reads CASSLGGGGGDTQYF. The CDR3 DNA reads as TGTGCCAGCAGCTTGGGCGGGGGTGGTGGAGATACGCAGTATTTT.

The chain links TRBV5-1 to TRBJ2-2; TRBD2 matches 12 bases. The germline gives CDR1 SGHRS, CDR2 YFSETQ. CDR3 length: 16 amino acids. V lost 4 bases and J lost 1; bases outside the gene matches: 2. CDR3 DNA sequence: TGCGCCAGCAGCCCGGGACTAGCGGGGAACACCGGGGAGCTGTTTTTT. Its protein is CASSPGLAGNTGELFF.

CDR3 nucleotide sequence: TGTGCCAGCAGTCCTGGACTAGCGGACTCCTACGAGCAGTACTTC. Protein product: CASSPGLADSYEQYF. The chain couples TRBV5-5 to TRBJ2-7; 10 nucleotides line up with TRBD2. The CDR3 is made up of 15 amino acids. J lost 0 bases, V lost 5 bases, and 5 bases had no gene match. CDR1 and CDR2 (germline): SGHKS, YYEKEE (reference sequence).

Concerning this clone: A read error may produce the germline difference seen at one junction end. The CDR3 DNA is TGCGCCCGCAGCGGCGGGGGGGCTGGCGGGGAGCTGTTTTTT. Residues: CARSGGGAGGELFF. J is TRBJ2-2 and V is TRBV5-1, with 9 nucleotides matching TRBD2. CDR1 is SGHRS and CDR2 is YFSETQ in the germline V gene. This CDR3 is 14 amino acids long. The full variable domain, in which reference TRBV5-1 and TRBJ2-2 provide the parts outside the CDR3, is KAGVTQTPRYLIKTRGQQVTLSCSPISGHRSVSWYQQTPGQGLQFLFEYFSETQRNKGNFPGRFSGRQFSNSRSEMNVSTLELGDSALYLCARSGGGAGGELFFGEGSRLTVL.

The chain employs TRBV2 and TRBJ2-1; 12 positions match TRBD2. This CDR3 has 14 amino acids. The germline gives CDR1 SNHLY, CDR2 FYNNEI. V lost 6 bases and J lost 4; bases outside the gene matches: 1. CDR3 sequence reads: CASRLAGGYNEQFF. The CDR3 DNA reads as TGTGCCAGCAGACTAGCGGGAGGTTACAATGAGCAGTTCTTC.

The J gene is TRBJ1-2, the V gene TRBV10-2; TRBD1 is a possible D gene (5 bases). CDR3 size: 14 residues. The V and J ends lost 5 bases and 3 bases respectively, with 13 bases between them. CDR1 WSHSY and CDR2 SAAADI come from the germline V gene. The CDR3 DNA reads as TGCGCCAGCAGTCCTCGGGGACTACACTATGGCTACACCTTC. As protein: CASSPRGLHYGYTF.

The rearrangement joins TRBV7-2 to TRBJ1-6; D is ambiguous. This CDR3 is built from 15 residues. Germline CDR1 and CDR2: SGHTA and FQGNSA. The V end lost 1 base, the J end lost 10 bases, and 14 bases lay between the germline ends. The CDR3, as DNA: TGTGCCAGCAGCTTAGTCGGCGGGGTAAAATCACCCCTCCACTTT. Protein: CASSLVGGVKSPLHF. Full variable domain (remainder filled in from reference TRBV7-2 and TRBJ1-6): GAGVSQSPSNKVTEKGKDVELRCDPISGHTALYWYRQSLGQGLEFLIYFQGNSAPDKSGLPSDRFSAERTGGSVSTLTIQRTQQEDSAVYLCASSLVGGVKSPLHFGNGTRLTVT.

The chain employs TRBV11-2 and TRBJ2-7; D possibly corresponds to TRBD1 (6 bases). Germline loops: CDR1 SGHAT, CDR2 FQNNGV. V was shortened by 2 bases and J by 0 bases, with 17 bases between the two germline ends. The CDR3 is 17 amino acids. The CDR3 loop reads CASSLIKGVRGSYEQYF. CDR3 DNA: TGTGCCAGCAGCTTAATAAAGGGGGTTAGGGGCTCCTACGAGCAGTACTTC.

The chain links TRBV7-2 to TRBJ1-6, with D maybe TRBD1 (6 bases). Germline values: CDR1 SGHTA, CDR2 FQGNSA. The CDR3 consists of 19 residues. Trimming pared 5 bases from V and 8 bases from J, leaving 28 bases between. CDR3 protein: CASSTQGGRGLPSHSPLHF. The CDR3 DNA reads TGTGCCAGCAGCACCCAGGGTGGTAGGGGGTTACCTTCGCATTCACCCCTCCACTTT.

DNA for the CDR3: TGTGCCAGCAGCCCAAAATACGAGCAGTACTTC. Translation gives CASSPKYEQYF. V and J are TRBV7-2 and TRBJ2-7; D uncertain. Germline V gene data show CDR1 as SGHTA and CDR2 as FQGNSA. The CDR3 totals 11 residues. V dropped 5 bases and J dropped 4 bases, with 6 bases sitting between them. Drawing the rest from reference TRBV7-2 and TRBJ2-7, the complete variable domain is GAGVSQSPSNKVTEKGKDVELRCDPISGHTALYWYRQSLGQGLEFLIYFQGNSAPDKSGLPSDRFSAERTGGSVSTLTIQRTQQEDSAVYLCASSPKYEQYFGPGTRLTVT.

The V gene is TRBV5-4, the J gene TRBJ2-3; the match to TRBD1 covers 8 bases. V lost 3 bases and J lost 4; bases outside the gene matches: 4. This CDR3 spans 14 amino acids. Germline loops: CDR1 SGHNT, CDR2 YYREEE (reference sequence). The DNA for the CDR3 is TGTGCCAGCAGCTCCAGGGGGCGGTCAGATACGCAGTATTTT. Protein product: CASSSRGRSDTQYF.

This clone was recorded a few times. The chain is built from TRBV5-6 and TRBJ1-2; D ambiguous. V was trimmed by 2 bases and J by 5 bases, leaving 19 bases between them. The CDR3 is made up of 16 amino acids. The V gene's germline CDR1 is SGHDT and CDR2 YYEEEE. The CDR3, as DNA: TGTGCCAGCAGCTTCGTAAACATGAGGAGTGGATATGGCTACACCTTC. This sequence encodes CASSFVNMRSGYGYTF.

The CDR3 here is CAWSVQQGGYTF. In DNA, the CDR3 is TGTGCCTGGAGTGTACAGCAGGGCGGCTACACCTTC. The gene calls are TRBV30 and TRBJ1-2; D might be TRBD1 (5 bases). With 0 bases removed from V and 8 bases from J, the gap between germline ends came to 10 bases. The V gene's germline CDR1 is GTSNPN and CDR2 SVGIG (reference sequence). CDR3 length: 12 amino acids. The full variable domain, with the rest looked up from reference TRBV30 and TRBJ1-2, is SQTIHQWPATLVQPVGSPLSLECTVEGTSNPNLYWYRQAAGRGLQLLFYSVGIGQISSEVPQNLSASRPQDRQFILSSKKLLLSDSGFYLCAWSVQQGGYTFGSGTRLTVV.

This chain uses TRBV5-5 with TRBJ1-3; D is unclear. The germline V gene has CDR1 SGHKS and CDR2 YYEKEE (reference sequence). V was trimmed by 1 base and J by 2 bases, leaving 13 bases between them. CDR3 length: 16 amino acids. This CDR3 reads CASSLFQDKAGNTIYF. CDR3 coding DNA: TGTGCCAGCAGCTTGTTTCAAGACAAGGCTGGAAACACCATATATTTT.

This clone showed up just once. The chain combines TRBV5-3 with TRBJ2-1; TRBD1 might be the D (5 bases). TRBV5-3 is flagged as an ORF with uncertain function. With 1 base removed from V and 3 bases from J, the gap between germline ends came to 8 bases. This CDR3 comprises 14 residues. The DNA for the CDR3 is TGTGCCAGAAGCTTGAGACAGAACTACAATGAGCAGTTCTTC. Its protein product is CARSLRQNYNEQFF.

V gene TRBV6-2 or TRBV6-3 combines with J gene TRBJ1-2; weak D call: TRBD1 (6 bases). This CDR3 is 14 amino acids long. Trimming cost V 3 bases and J 7 bases, with 15 bases left between them. CDR1 and CDR2 from the germline V gene are MNHEY and SVGEGT. CDR3 amino acids: CASSYTQGLSGYTF. The CDR3 nucleotides are TGTGCCAGCAGTTATACCCAGGGGCTCTCTGGCTACACCTTC.

J is TRBJ1-2 and V is TRBV7-6; no clear D gene. Trimming removed 5 bases at V and 7 bases at J, with 14 bases between. The CDR3 loop spans 13 amino acids. Germline V gives CDR1 SGHVS, CDR2 FNYEAQ. The CDR3 loop reads CASSPPGSRGYTF. Here the CDR3 DNA reads TGTGCCAGCAGCCCCCCGGGTAGTCGTGGCTACACCTTC.

The rearrangement joins TRBV9 to TRBJ1-6; unclear D gene. Germline assignment: CDR1 SGDLS and CDR2 YYNGEE. The CDR3 consists of 15 residues. V was pared by 4 bases and J by 8 bases, with 16 bases between. For the CDR3, the DNA is TGTGCCAGCAGCCCCTGGATCTCGGGTGATTCACCCCTCCACTTT. Its protein is CASSPWISGDSPLHF.

The chain links TRBV7-2 to TRBJ1-2; tentative D call: TRBD1 (5 bases). The ends were cut back, 4 bases at V and 4 bases at J, with 16 bases in the middle. Germline loops: CDR1 SGHTA, CDR2 FQGNSA. The CDR3 extends over 15 amino acids. CDR3 coding DNA: TGTGCCAGCAGCTCCGGGACGGGACTTATCTATGGCTACACCTTC. It encodes CASSSGTGLIYGYTF.

J is TRBJ2-2 and V is TRBV24-1, with D perhaps matching TRBD2 (6 bases). The CDR3 extends over 18 amino acids. Germline lookup yields CDR1 KGHDR and CDR2 SFDVKD. V lost 12 bases, J lost 0 bases, and 25 bases lay in between. Here the CDR3 DNA reads TGTGCCCCCCAAGGTAGATGTGGAGGGCCCGCGAACACCGGGGAGCTGTTTTTT. This translates into CAPQGRCGGPANTGELFF.

V and J are TRBV5-1 and TRBJ1-2, with D maybe TRBD1 (6 bases). Trimming removed 0 bases from V and 8 bases from J, with 14 bases in between. CDR1 and CDR2 from the germline V gene are SGHRS and YFSETQ. The CDR3 spans 14 residues. The CDR3 region has the DNA TGCGCCAGCAGCTTGGCCGGGTCAGGGGAAGGCTACACCTTC. Its translation: CASSLAGSGEGYTF.